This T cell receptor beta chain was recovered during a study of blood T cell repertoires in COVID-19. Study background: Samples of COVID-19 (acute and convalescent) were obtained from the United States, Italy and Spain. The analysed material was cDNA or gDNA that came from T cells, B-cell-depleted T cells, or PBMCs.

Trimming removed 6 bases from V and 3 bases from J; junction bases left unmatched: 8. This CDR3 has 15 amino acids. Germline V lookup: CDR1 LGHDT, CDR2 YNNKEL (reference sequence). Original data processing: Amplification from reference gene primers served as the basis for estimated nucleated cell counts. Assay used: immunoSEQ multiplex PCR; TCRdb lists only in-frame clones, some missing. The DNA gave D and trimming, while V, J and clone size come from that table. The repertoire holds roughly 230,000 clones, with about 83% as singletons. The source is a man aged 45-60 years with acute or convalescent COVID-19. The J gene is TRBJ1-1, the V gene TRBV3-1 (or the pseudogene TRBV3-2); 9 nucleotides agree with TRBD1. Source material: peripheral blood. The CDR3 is CASSPTGGSDTEAFF. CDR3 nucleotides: TGTGCCAGCAGTCCAACAGGGGGCTCGGACACTGAAGCTTTCTTT.